Listed here is a single TCR beta chain. The source of the sample is a study of T cell changes during pregnancy in multiple sclerosis. Repertoires were generated with immunoSEQ multiplex PCR, while TCRdb's copy carries only in-frame clones and drops some. The repertoire has 13,000 to 15,000 clones, approximately 95% of them found once; the top ten carry around 2.8%. The germline V gene encodes CDR1 SEHNR and CDR2 FQNEAQ (reference sequence). The V and J ends lost 4 bases and 5 bases, in that order; junction bases with no gene match: 4. The CDR3 totals 14 residues. The clonotype was recovered from a female donor in good health, enrolled as a control in a pregnancy study. The V call is TRBV7-9, the J call TRBJ2-3, with TRBD1 identical over 9 bases. The source material was peripheral blood, sampled in the second trimester of pregnancy. The CDR3 spells CASSSADRGDTQYF. The CDR3 nucleotides read TGTGCCAGCAGCTCCGCGGACAGGGGAGATACGCAGTATTTT.